This T cell receptor (beta chain) was sequenced in a study of T cell responses to AZD1222 COVID-19 vaccine. The CDR3 runs to 11 residues. From germline, CDR1 is SGHAT and CDR2 FQDESV (reference sequence). The V gene lost 0 bases and the J gene lost 5 bases, with 1 base spanning the gap. Clones were read by immunoSEQ multiplex PCR, and TCRdb kept only the in-frame ones, dropping some. The table includes under 200,000 clones, around 94% detected once. The sample in question was peripheral blood, obtained on day 0 of AZD1222 vaccination. This receptor was identified in an adult in good health. This chain links TRBV11-1 with TRBJ2-5; D not resolved. CDR3 protein: CASSLAETQYF. CDR3 in DNA: TGTGCCAGCAGCTTAGCGGAGACCCAGTACTTC.